These 20 T cell receptor beta chains originate from one sample sequenced in a study of CD8 T cells in Susac syndrome. Reverse transcription of roughly 0.5 to 1 ug RNA used random hexamers. TCRdb re-analysed the immunoSEQ multiplex PCR reads in MiXCR, keeping a single row per CDR3 protein. The table has about 190,000 distinct CDR3 sequences, about 94% seen once; the top ten hold approximately 0.089%. Sample: CD4+ T cells from PBMCs. These receptors were obtained from a human donor with Susac syndrome.

The chain couples TRBV12-3 or TRBV12-4 to TRBJ1-1; D remains ambiguous. V was shortened by 3 bases and J by 3 bases, with 11 bases between the two germline ends. CDR3 length equals 14 residues. Written as DNA, the CDR3 is TGTGCCAGCAGTTTGGCGGCGAGAGACACTGAAGCTTTCTTT. This encodes CASSLAARDTEAFF.

The genes are TRBV4-2 and TRBJ2-2, with 16 bases lining up with TRBD2. CDR1 is LGHNA, CDR2 YNFKEQ, per germline. The CDR3 loop spans 19 amino acids. Trimming at V came to 3 bases and at J to 4 bases, leaving 8 bases not matched to a gene. The CDR3 protein is CASSHSGLAGGPGTGELFF. In DNA form, the CDR3 reads TGTGCCAGCAGCCATTCGGGACTAGCGGGGGGGCCTGGCACCGGGGAGCTGTTTTTT.

The genes are TRBV4-2 and TRBJ2-3, with TRBD2 matching over 7 bases. With V trimmed by 0 bases and J by 0 bases, 12 bases remained unmatched. This CDR3 contains 19 residues. Germline-derived CDR1 and CDR2 are LGHNA and YNFKEQ. The CDR3 reads CASSQDLPLGLGSTDTQYF. Written as DNA, the CDR3 is TGTGCCAGCAGCCAAGACTTGCCCCTTGGACTAGGAAGCACAGATACGCAGTATTTT.

The genes are TRBV18 and TRBJ1-6; weak D call: TRBD1 (6 bases). The CDR3 runs to 15 residues. Germline values: CDR1 KGHSH, CDR2 LQKENI. V gave up 2 bases and J gave up 8 bases, with 13 bases separating them. The CDR3 here is CASSPRPGDDSPLHF. The CDR3 bases are TGTGCCAGCTCACCAAGGCCAGGGGATGATTCACCCCTCCACTTT.

V usage is TRBV20-1 and J usage is TRBJ1-2; the D gene is possibly TRBD1 (6 bases). Germline V gene data show CDR1 as DFQATT and CDR2 as SNEGSKA (reference sequence). This CDR3 has 14 residues. Trimming cost V 5 bases and J 7 bases, with 20 bases left between them. This CDR3 is CSAGGKSPVGGYTF. Written as DNA, the CDR3 is TGCAGTGCTGGGGGCAAGAGCCCTGTGGGTGGCTACACCTTC.

The rearrangement uses TRBV3-1 and TRBJ1-1; D is unclear. This CDR3 is 14 amino acids long. Germline V CDR1 and CDR2: LGHDT, YNNKEL (reference sequence). V dropped 10 bases and J dropped 0 bases, with 15 bases sitting between them. CDR3 sequence: CATSVRTMNTEAFF. CDR3 nucleotide sequence: TGTGCCACCTCGGTTAGGACCATGAACACTGAAGCTTTCTTT. Full variable domain (missing parts from reference TRBV3-1 and TRBJ1-1): DTAVSQTPKYLVTQMGNDKSIKCEQNLGHDTMYWYKQDSKKFLKIMFSYNNKELIINETVPNRFSPKSPDKAHLNLHINSLELGDSAVYFCATSVRTMNTEAFFGQGTRLTVV.

The CDR3 protein is CASSPGLASSQYF. CDR3 nucleotides: TGTGCCAGCTCTCCCGGACTAGCGAGCTCGCAGTATTTT. J is TRBJ2-3 and V is TRBV18; TRBD2 agrees at 9 bases. V shed 6 bases and J 10 bases; nucleotides not matched to a gene: 8. CDR3 length: 13 amino acids. Germline V gives CDR1 KGHSH, CDR2 LQKENI.

The chain employs TRBV20-1 and TRBJ2-1; no definite D call. The CDR3 loop spans 13 amino acids. V was shortened by 6 bases and J by 1 base, with 10 bases between the two germline ends. Germline assignment: CDR1 DFQATT and CDR2 SNEGSKA (reference sequence). CDR3 bases: TGCAGTGCCCGGTTCCAGTCCTACAATGAGCAGTTCTTC. Residues: CSARFQSYNEQFF.

The J gene is TRBJ1-1, the V gene TRBV2, with 10 bases aligning to TRBD1. The CDR3 is made up of 14 amino acids. J was trimmed by 2 bases and V by 6 bases; bases with no gene match: 3. Germline lookup yields CDR1 SNHLY and CDR2 FYNNEI. In nucleotides, the CDR3 is TGTGCCAGCAGAGGGGACAGGGGTAACACTGAAGCTTTCTTT. Translation: CASRGDRGNTEAFF.

This sequence joins TRBV15 and TRBJ2-7; possible D gene TRBD2, 5 bases. Trimming cost V 1 base and J 3 bases, with 19 bases left between them. CDR1 and CDR2 from the germline V gene are LNHNV and YYDKDF (reference sequence). The CDR3 is made up of 17 amino acids. CDR3 sequence: CATSRVIGSGENYEQYF. CDR3 DNA: TGTGCCACCAGCAGAGTTATTGGCAGCGGAGAGAACTACGAGCAGTACTTC.

This clonotype was counted a single time. The CDR3 spells CASSLVGTGKETQYF. CDR3 nucleotide sequence: TGTGCCAGCAGCTTGGTTGGGACAGGGAAAGAGACCCAGTACTTC. The chain combines TRBV5-4 with TRBJ2-5; 9 positions agree with TRBD1. The J segment lost 3 bases and the V segment lost 0 bases, leaving 3 bases of the junction unmatched. In germline, CDR1 is SGHNT, CDR2 YYREEE (reference sequence). The CDR3 is 15 residues long.

This clonotype was found once. V is TRBV30 and J is TRBJ2-3, with 11 bases aligning to TRBD2. Germline lookup yields CDR1 GTSNPN and CDR2 SVGIG (reference sequence). This CDR3 comprises 16 residues. After removal of 0 bases from V and 6 bases from J, the junction contained 8 bases not matched to a gene. The CDR3 region has the DNA TGTGCCTGGAGTGTGGCGCTAGCGGGGGGCAGGGATACGCAGTATTTT. Encoded protein: CAWSVALAGGRDTQYF. Full variable domain (missing parts from reference TRBV30 and TRBJ2-3): SQTIHQWPATLVQPVGSPLSLECTVEGTSNPNLYWYRQAAGRGLQLLFYSVGIGQISSEVPQNLSASRPQDRQFILSSKKLLLSDSGFYLCAWSVALAGGRDTQYFGPGTRLTVL.

This chain connects TRBV27 to TRBJ2-7; D call uncertain. This CDR3 comprises 12 residues. Germline V CDR1 and CDR2: MNHEY, SMNVEV (reference sequence). V lost 4 bases and J 6 bases, leaving 10 bases between the germline ends. This CDR3 reads CASSSPLGEQYF. CDR3 nucleotide sequence: TGTGCCAGCAGTTCTCCACTGGGCGAGCAGTACTTC.

This clonotype has only one observation. The chain is built from TRBV6-1 and TRBJ2-1, with 15 positions matching TRBD2. Germline CDR1 and CDR2: MNHNS and SASEGT. The length of the CDR3 is 16 residues. V lost 3 bases, J lost 7 bases, and 4 bases stayed unmatched. CDR3 region: CASSDEGLAGGNEQFF. In DNA form, the CDR3 reads TGTGCCAGCAGTGATGAGGGACTAGCGGGGGGAAATGAGCAGTTCTTC.

The chain links TRBV28 to TRBJ2-3; TRBD1 is a possible D gene (5 bases). The CDR3 totals 14 residues. Deletions cut 10 bases from V and 1 base from J, with 15 bases between. Germline CDR1 is MDHEN and CDR2 is SYDVKM. The CDR3 reads CATGDRVGTDTQYF. Written as DNA, the CDR3 is TGTGCCACTGGAGACAGAGTCGGCACAGATACGCAGTATTTT.

This clonotype is a singleton in its sample. The chain combines TRBV3-1 with TRBJ2-1, with 7 bases lining up with TRBD1. Trimming took 4 bases from V and 9 from J; bases not matched to a gene: 3. CDR1 and CDR2 (germline): LGHDT, YNNKEL (reference sequence). The CDR3 extends over 12 amino acids. CDR3 in DNA: TGTGCCAGCAGCCCGACAGGGATTGAGCAGTTCTTC. This sequence encodes CASSPTGIEQFF.

The CDR3 sequence is CASSPQPQRVGEKLFF. The CDR3, as DNA: TGTGCCAGCAGCCCCCAACCCCAAAGGGTAGGGGAAAAACTGTTTTTT. This sequence joins TRBV3-1 and TRBJ1-4; no reliable D call. Germline V lookup: CDR1 LGHDT, CDR2 YNNKEL (reference sequence). Trimming pared 4 bases from V and 8 bases from J, leaving 20 bases between. The length of the CDR3 is 16 residues. The whole variable domain, remainder taken from reference TRBV3-1 and TRBJ1-4, is DTAVSQTPKYLVTQMGNDKSIKCEQNLGHDTMYWYKQDSKKFLKIMFSYNNKELIINETVPNRFSPKSPDKAHLNLHINSLELGDSAVYFCASSPQPQRVGEKLFFGSGTQLSVL.

The rearrangement links TRBV27 to TRBJ1-3; TRBD1 aligns across 7 bases. J lost 0 bases, V lost 6 bases, and 5 bases had no gene match. This CDR3 comprises 15 residues. Germline CDR1 and CDR2: MNHEY and SMNVEV (reference sequence). This chain's CDR3 is CASREDRNSGNTIYF. As DNA, the CDR3 is TGTGCCAGCAGAGAGGACAGGAACTCTGGAAACACCATATATTTT.

The chain has TRBV20-1 and TRBJ1-2, with a weak D call TRBD1 (5 bases). Between the trimmed V and J ends, which lost 5 bases and 0 bases, there was a span of 13 bases. CDR1 is DFQATT and CDR2 is SNEGSKA in the germline V gene (reference sequence). The CDR3 has 14 residues. CDR3 in amino acids: CSAVNTGTNYGYTF. The CDR3 bases are TGCAGTGCTGTAAACACAGGCACTAACTATGGCTACACCTTC.

This rearrangement joins TRBV7-9 to TRBJ1-2; D remains unclear. V shed 0 bases and J shed 2 bases, with 13 bases lying between them. Germline lookup yields CDR1 SEHNR and CDR2 FQNEAQ (reference sequence). The CDR3 has 16 residues. Written as DNA, the CDR3 is TGTGCCAGCAGCTTAGCGGGTGGGCAGGAGAACTATGGCTACACCTTC. Translation: CASSLAGGQENYGYTF.